These 8 T cell receptor beta chains were all obtained from the same sample, sequenced in a study of regulatory T cells in long-lasting Graves disease. CDR3 regions were amplified by Arm-PCR using iRepertoire HTBI primers to build TCR beta libraries. Each CDR3 protein is one row after TCRdb ran MiXCR on the multiplex PCR reads. This sample carries fewer than 450,000 distinct CDR3 sequences, less than 25% of them seen once, and the ten largest clones take about a quarter. Time point of the sample: persistent/refractory GD, antithyroid drugs over 5 years with positive TRAb. There was RNA extracted from PBMCs, and the TCR library was made from it. The sample consisted of peripheral blood mononuclear cells (PBMCs), taken when the disease was refractory, from a patient treated with antithyroid drugs. Every receptor here comes from a female donor with Graves disease.

CDR3 residues: CASSRTPTDEQYF. For the CDR3, the DNA is TGTGCCAGCAGCCGGACCCCAACTGACGAGCAGTACTTC. V gene TRBV6-1 combines with J gene TRBJ2-7; D gene uncertain. From germline, CDR1 is MNHNS and CDR2 SASEGT. The CDR3 totals 13 residues. V was pared by 6 bases and J by 5 bases, with 14 bases between.

The CDR3 sequence is CASSLIGGGRGQETQYF. DNA of the CDR3: TGCGCCAGCAGCTTGATAGGGGGAGGAAGGGGCCAAGAGACCCAGTACTTC. The chain links TRBV5-1 to TRBJ2-5; D possibly matches TRBD1 or TRBD2 (6 bases each). Germline CDR1 SGHRS, CDR2 YFSETQ. Trimming stripped 1 base from V and 1 base from J, with 17 bases between. There are 17 residues in the CDR3.

The sample holds many counts of this clonotype. The rearrangement links TRBV6-5 to TRBJ2-4; tentatively, D is TRBD2 (5 bases). CDR1 is MNHEY, CDR2 SVGAGI, per germline. CDR3 length: 18 amino acids. Trimming took off 4 bases at V and 0 bases at J, with 19 bases between the two ends. The CDR3 DNA is TGTGCCAGCAGTTCCGGGTTGGCTAGCCCGATAGCCAAAAACATTCAGTACTTC. It yields the protein CASSSGLASPIAKNIQYF.

This clonotype was seen a single time. V and J are TRBV19 and TRBJ2-7; 8 bases align to TRBD2. Losses at the gene ends were 6 bases for V and 3 bases for J; bases not matched to a gene: 7. The CDR3 covers 14 residues. Germline CDR1 reads LNHDA; CDR2 reads SQIVND (reference sequence). CDR3 protein: CASRPGGGNYEQYF. CDR3 DNA sequence: TGTGCCAGTAGACCGGGGGGGGGTAACTACGAGCAGTACTTC.

This clonotype was seen many times. This sequence joins TRBV12-3 or TRBV12-4 and TRBJ1-2; 7 nucleotides agree with TRBD1. J gave up 8 bases and V 5 bases, and 11 bases lay outside the gene matches. This CDR3 contains 14 residues. CDR3 in amino acids: CASSPVGRGYGYTF. CDR3 nucleotide sequence: TGTGCCAGCAGTCCTGTGGGCAGGGGGTACGGCTACACCTTC.

The rearrangement links TRBV14 to TRBJ1-1; D not resolved. CDR1 and CDR2 (germline): SGHDN, FVKESK. V was clipped by 5 bases and J by 7 bases, with 11 bases between them. There are 12 residues in the CDR3. The CDR3 DNA reads as TGTGCCAGCAGCTTCCCGGAGGGTGAAGCTTTCTTT. Protein: CASSFPEGEAFF. Complete variable domain (other parts from reference TRBV14 and TRBJ1-1): EAGVTQFPSHSVIEKGQTVTLRCDPISGHDNLYWYRRVMGKEIKFLLHFVKESKQDESGMPNNRFLAERTGGTYSTLKVQPAELEDSGVYFCASSFPEGEAFFGQGTRLTVV.

This clonotype turned up a few times. Sequence at one end of the junction differs from germline and may be a read error. The chain joins TRBV2 to TRBJ1-2; 9 bases are shared with TRBD1. This CDR3 contains 15 residues. The germline CDR1 and CDR2 sequences are SNHLY and FYNNEI. The CDR3 reads CVSGSPGTGNYGYTF. CDR3 nucleotide sequence: TGTGTCAGCGGAAGTCCCGGGACAGGGAACTATGGCTACACCTTC.

This sequence joins TRBV6-2 or TRBV6-3 and TRBJ2-7; perhaps TRBD1 as D (5 bases). The CDR3 has 14 amino acids. Trimming cost V 7 bases and J 6 bases, with 19 bases left between them. In germline, CDR1 is MNHEY, CDR2 SVGEGT. The CDR3 here is CASNKGQGFGEQYF. Here the CDR3 DNA reads TGTGCCAGCAACAAGGGTCAGGGTTTCGGCGAGCAGTACTTC.